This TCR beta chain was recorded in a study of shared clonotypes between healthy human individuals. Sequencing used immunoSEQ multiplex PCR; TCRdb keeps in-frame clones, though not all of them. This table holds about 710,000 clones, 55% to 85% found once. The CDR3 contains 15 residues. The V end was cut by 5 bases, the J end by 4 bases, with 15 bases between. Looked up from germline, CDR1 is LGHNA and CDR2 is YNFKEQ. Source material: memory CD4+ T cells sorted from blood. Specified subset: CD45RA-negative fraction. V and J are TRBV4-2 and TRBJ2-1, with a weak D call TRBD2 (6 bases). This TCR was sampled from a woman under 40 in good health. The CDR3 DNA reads TGTGCCAGCAGCTTTGGGGGGAGTAAGTACAATGAGCAGTTCTTC. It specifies CASSFGGSKYNEQFF.